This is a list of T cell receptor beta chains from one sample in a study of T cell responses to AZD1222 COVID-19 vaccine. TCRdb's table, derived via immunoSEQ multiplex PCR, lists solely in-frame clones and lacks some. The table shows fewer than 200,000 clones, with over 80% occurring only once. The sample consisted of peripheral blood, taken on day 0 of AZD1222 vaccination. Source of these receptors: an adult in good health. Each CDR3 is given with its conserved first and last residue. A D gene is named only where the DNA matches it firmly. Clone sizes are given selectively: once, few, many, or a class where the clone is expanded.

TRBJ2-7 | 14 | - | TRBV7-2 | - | CASSLGVRSKEQYF | TGTGCCAGCAGCTTAGGAGTTAGGTCTAAAGAGCAGTACTTC
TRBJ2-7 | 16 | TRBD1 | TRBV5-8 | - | CASSYQTGQGIYEQYF | TGTGCCAGCAGTTATCAGACGGGACAGGGGATCTACGAGCAGTACTTC
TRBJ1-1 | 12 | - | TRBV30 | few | CACLRGLTEAFF | TGTGCCTGCCTCCGGGGCCTCACTGAAGCTTTCTTT
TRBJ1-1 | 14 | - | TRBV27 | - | CASREGPMNTEAFF | TGTGCCAGCAGAGAGGGACCAATGAACACTGAAGCTTTCTTT
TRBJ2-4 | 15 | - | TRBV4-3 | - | CASSQGTDSKNIQYF | TGCGCCAGCAGCCAAGGTACGGACTCCAAAAACATTCAGTACTTC
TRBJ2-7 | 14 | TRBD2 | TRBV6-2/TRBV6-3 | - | CASSYKTSAYEQYF | TGTGCCAGCAGTTACAAGACTAGCGCCTACGAGCAGTACTTC
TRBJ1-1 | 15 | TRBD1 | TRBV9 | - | CASSVVGQPNTEAFF | TGTGCCAGCAGCGTAGTGGGACAGCCGAACACTGAAGCTTTCTTT
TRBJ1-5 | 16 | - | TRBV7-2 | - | CASSYRVGVRNQPQHF | TGTGCCAGCAGCTACCGGGTGGGGGTACGCAATCAGCCCCAGCATTTT
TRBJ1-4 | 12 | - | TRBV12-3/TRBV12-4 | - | CASRGQSEKLFF | TGTGCCAGCAGGGGGCAAAGTGAAAAACTGTTTTTT
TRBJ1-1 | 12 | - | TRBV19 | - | CASSMVNTEAFF | TGTGCCAGTAGTATGGTGAACACTGAAGCTTTCTTT
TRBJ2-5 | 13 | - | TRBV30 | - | CAWSGGVWETQYF | TGTGCCTGGAGTGGCGGGGTGTGGGAGACCCAGTACTTC
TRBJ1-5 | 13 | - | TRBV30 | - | CAWSGGADQPQHF | TGTGCCTGGAGTGGTGGGGCGGATCAGCCCCAGCATTTT
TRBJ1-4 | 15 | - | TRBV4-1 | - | CASSQEASTNEKLFF | TGCGCCAGCAGCCAAGAGGCGAGCACTAATGAAAAACTGTTTTTT
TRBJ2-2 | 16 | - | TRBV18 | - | CASSPPGTVNTGELFF | TGTGCCAGCTCACCACCGGGCACCGTTAACACCGGGGAGCTGTTTTTT
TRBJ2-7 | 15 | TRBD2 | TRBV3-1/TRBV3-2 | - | CASSLTGTSGSEQYF | TGTGCCAGCAGTCTTACCGGGACTAGCGGATCCGAGCAGTACTTC
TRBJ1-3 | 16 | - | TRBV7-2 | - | CASSHRDSLSGNTIYF | TGTGCCAGCAGCCATAGAGACAGTCTCTCTGGAAACACCATATATTTT
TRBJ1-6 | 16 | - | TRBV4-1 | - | CASSQVFTGKDSPLHF | TGCGCCAGCAGCCAAGTATTTACAGGGAAGGATTCACCCCTCCACTTT
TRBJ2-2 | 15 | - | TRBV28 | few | CASSFGQVGTGELFF | TGTGCCAGCAGTTTTGGGCAGGTGGGAACCGGGGAGCTGTTTTTT
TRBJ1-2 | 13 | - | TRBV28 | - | CASSSGRAYGYTF | TGTGCCAGCAGTTCCGGGAGGGCCTATGGCTACACCTTC
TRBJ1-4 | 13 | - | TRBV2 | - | CASRGRRNEKLFF | TGTGCCAGCCGGGGACGTCGTAATGAAAAACTGTTTTTT
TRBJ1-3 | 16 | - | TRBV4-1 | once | CASSQEAGLSGNTIYF | TGCGCCAGCAGCCAAGAGGCAGGACTCTCTGGAAACACCATATATTTT
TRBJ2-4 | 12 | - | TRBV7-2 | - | CASSLGGNIQYF | TGTGCCAGCAGCTTAGGAGGGAACATTCAGTACTTC
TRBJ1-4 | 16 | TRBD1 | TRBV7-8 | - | CASSLGRDRGQEKLFF | TGTGCCAGCAGCTTAGGTCGGGACAGGGGGCAGGAAAAACTGTTTTTT
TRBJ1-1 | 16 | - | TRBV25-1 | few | CASSPYGDTGNTEAFF | TGTGCCAGCAGTCCCTACGGGGACACTGGGAACACTGAAGCTTTCTTT
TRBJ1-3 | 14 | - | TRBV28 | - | CASSFLSSGNTIYF | TGTGCCAGCAGTTTTTTGAGCTCTGGAAACACCATATATTTT
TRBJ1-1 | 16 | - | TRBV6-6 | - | CASSSNPIAGTTEAFF | TGTGCCAGCAGTTCGAACCCCATCGCAGGGACCACTGAAGCTTTCTTT
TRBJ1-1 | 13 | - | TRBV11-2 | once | CASSWSRDTEAFF | TGTGCCAGCAGCTGGTCTCGGGACACTGAAGCTTTCTTT
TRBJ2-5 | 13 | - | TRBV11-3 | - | CASSLRTSETQYF | TGTGCCAGCAGCTTAAGGACTTCGGAGACCCAGTACTTC
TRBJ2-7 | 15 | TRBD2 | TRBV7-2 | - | CASSLELAGAPEQYF | TGTGCCAGCAGCTTAGAACTAGCGGGAGCGCCCGAGCAGTACTTC
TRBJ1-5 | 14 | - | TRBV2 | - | CASSAPGGNQPQHF | TGTGCCAGCAGTGCACCCGGTGGCAATCAGCCCCAGCATTTT
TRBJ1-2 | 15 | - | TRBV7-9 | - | CASSLRTDRLHGYTF | TGTGCCAGCAGCTTAAGAACCGACAGATTACATGGCTACACCTTC
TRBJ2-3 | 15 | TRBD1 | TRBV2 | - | CASSYRGQGADTQYF | TGTGCCAGCAGCTACAGGGGACAGGGAGCAGATACGCAGTATTTT
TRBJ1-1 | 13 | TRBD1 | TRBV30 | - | CAWSPLSGQGAFF | TGTGCCTGGAGTCCCCTATCCGGACAGGGAGCTTTCTTT
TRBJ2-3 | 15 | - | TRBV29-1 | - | CSVEAQTIHPDTQYF | TGCAGCGTTGAAGCTCAAACGATCCACCCAGATACGCAGTATTTT
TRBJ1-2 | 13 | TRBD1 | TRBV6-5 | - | CASSPDRDYGYTF | TGTGCCAGCAGTCCAGACAGGGACTATGGCTACACCTTC
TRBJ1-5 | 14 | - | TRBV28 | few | CASSFQGSNQPQHF | TGTGCCAGCAGTTTTCAGGGTAGCAATCAGCCCCAGCATTTT
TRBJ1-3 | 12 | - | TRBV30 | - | CAWSVLLNTIYF | TGTGCCTGGAGTGTACTCTTAAACACCATATATTTT
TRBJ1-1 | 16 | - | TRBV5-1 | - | CASRDSRGGAVTEAFF | TGCGCCAGCAGAGACTCTCGAGGGGGGGCCGTCACTGAAGCTTTCTTT
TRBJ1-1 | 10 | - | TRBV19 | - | CANRNTEAFF | TGTGCCAATAGGAACACTGAAGCTTTCTTT
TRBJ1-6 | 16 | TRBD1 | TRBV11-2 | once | CASTAMRDRVDSPLHF | TGTGCCAGCACCGCCATGCGGGACAGGGTTGATTCACCCCTCCACTTT
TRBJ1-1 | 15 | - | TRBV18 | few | CASSLEQLMNTEAFF | TGTGCCAGCTCCCTGGAACAACTCATGAACACTGAAGCTTTCTTT
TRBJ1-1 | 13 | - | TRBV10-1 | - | CASSDNWATEAFF | TGCGCCAGCAGTGATAATTGGGCCACTGAAGCTTTCTTT
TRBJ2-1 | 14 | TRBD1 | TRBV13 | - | CASSPDRGISEQFF | TGTGCCAGCAGCCCGGACAGGGGGATCAGTGAGCAGTTCTTC
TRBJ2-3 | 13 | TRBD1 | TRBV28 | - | CASSTRGPDTQYF | TGTGCCAGCAGTACTAGGGGGCCGGATACGCAGTATTTT
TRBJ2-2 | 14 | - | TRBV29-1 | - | CSVGTEPNTGELFF | TGCAGCGTAGGGACGGAACCGAACACCGGGGAGCTGTTTTTT
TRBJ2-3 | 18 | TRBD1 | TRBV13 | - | CASSPDRGQAGEADTQYF | TGTGCCAGCAGCCCAGACAGGGGGCAAGCGGGAGAAGCAGATACGCAGTATTTT
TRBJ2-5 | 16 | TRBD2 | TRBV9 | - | CASSASGGGSRETQYF | TGTGCCAGCAGCGCCTCGGGAGGGGGAAGTAGGGAGACCCAGTACTTC
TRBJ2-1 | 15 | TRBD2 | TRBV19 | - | CASTTTGGPYNEQFF | TGTGCCAGTACCACAACGGGAGGCCCCTACAATGAGCAGTTCTTC
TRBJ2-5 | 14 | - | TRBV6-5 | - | CASIPGGTQETQYF | TGTGCCAGTATCCCTGGTGGGACCCAAGAGACCCAGTACTTC
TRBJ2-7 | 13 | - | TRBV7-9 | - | CAGGKQGSYEQYF | TGTGCCGGGGGGAAACAGGGATCCTACGAGCAGTACTTC
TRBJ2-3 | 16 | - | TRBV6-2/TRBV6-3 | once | CASSYGGGSRTDTQYF | TGTGCCAGCAGTTATGGGGGGGGCTCCCGGACAGATACGCAGTATTTT
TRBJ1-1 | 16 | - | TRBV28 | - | CASSLLEGPLNTEAFF | TGTGCCAGCAGTTTATTGGAGGGTCCCCTGAACACTGAAGCTTTCTTT